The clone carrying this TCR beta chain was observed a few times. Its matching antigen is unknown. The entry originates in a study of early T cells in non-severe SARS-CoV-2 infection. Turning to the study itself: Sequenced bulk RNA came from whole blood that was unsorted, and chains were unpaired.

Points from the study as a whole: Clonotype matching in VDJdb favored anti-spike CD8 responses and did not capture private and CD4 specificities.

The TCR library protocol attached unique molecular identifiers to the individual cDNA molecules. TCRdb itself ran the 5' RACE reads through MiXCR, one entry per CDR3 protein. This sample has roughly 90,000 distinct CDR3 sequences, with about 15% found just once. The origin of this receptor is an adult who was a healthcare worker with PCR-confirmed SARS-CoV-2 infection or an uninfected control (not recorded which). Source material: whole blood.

CDR3 residues: CASSVTRGRDEQYF. CDR3 DNA sequence: TGTGCCAGCAGTGTAACAAGGGGGCGGGACGAGCAGTACTTC. This chain connects TRBV6-1 to TRBJ2-7; TRBD1 aligns across 7 bases. The CDR3 loop spans 14 amino acids. V was pared by 4 bases and J by 5 bases, with 8 bases of the junction left unmatched. Germline V gene data show CDR1 as MNHNS and CDR2 as SASEGT.